Below, 12 T cell receptor beta chains from the same sample are listed, as sequenced in a study of metastatic and nonmetastatic thyroid tumors. None of the patients had undergone any treatment ahead of thyroid surgery. With MiXCR, TCRdb reprocessed the PCR reads. The top ten hold roughly 25% of the sample, which has tens of thousands of clones, over 9.5% seen once. The specimen sequenced was blood. The receptors shown here come from a female donor with papillary thyroid cancer or a benign thyroid nodule (not recorded which). Some clones in this sample may be carry-over from other donors' samples.

This clone was recorded at least ten times. V usage is TRBV11-1 and J usage is TRBJ2-7; 12 bases are a match to TRBD2. CDR3 length equals 17 residues. Germline loops: CDR1 SGHAT, CDR2 FQDESV (reference sequence). With 5 bases clipped from V and 5 bases from J, the junction kept 13 bases outside the gene matches. CDR3 DNA sequence: TGTGCCAGCAGCCCCACGGGAGGACTAGCGGGAAGACACGAGCAGTACTTC. This gives the protein CASSPTGGLAGRHEQYF. The variable domain in full, completed from reference TRBV11-1 and TRBJ2-7, reads EAEVAQSPRYKITEKSQAVAFWCDPISGHATLYWYRQILGQGPELLVQFQDESVVDDSQLPKDRFSAERLKGVDSTLKIQPAELGDSAMYLCASSPTGGLAGRHEQYFGPGTRLTVT.

In DNA, the CDR3 is TGTGCCAGTGGACGGGCGGGCGGCGCCTACGAGCAGTACTTC. Translation: CASGRAGGAYEQYF. The rearrangement links TRBV6-2 or TRBV6-3 to TRBJ2-7; perhaps TRBD2 as D (5 bases). The ends were cut back, 9 bases at V and 2 bases at J, with 17 bases in the middle. CDR1 and CDR2 from the germline V gene are MNHEY and SVGEGT. CDR3 length: 14 residues.

At least ten counts were recorded for this clone. This chain connects TRBV28 to TRBJ2-5; D uncertain. CDR1 is MDHEN, CDR2 SYDVKM, per germline. V gave up 6 bases and J gave up 4 bases, with 12 bases separating them. This CDR3 spans 13 amino acids. The CDR3 is CASRLPDGETQYF. In DNA, the CDR3 is TGTGCCAGCAGACTACCGGACGGAGAGACCCAGTACTTC.

This clone was recorded many times. The V call is TRBV6-2 or TRBV6-3, the J call TRBJ2-7, with 9 bases identical to TRBD1. This CDR3 contains 14 residues. CDR1 is MNHEY, CDR2 SVGEGT, per germline. Unmatched junction bases numbered 1, after V lost 1 base and J lost 3 bases. DNA of the CDR3: TGTGCCAGCAGTTACTGGGACAGGGACTACGAGCAGTACTTC. Protein sequence: CASSYWDRDYEQYF.

This rearrangement joins TRBV4-2 to TRBJ2-3; D is uncertain. The V gene's germline CDR1 is LGHNA and CDR2 YNFKEQ. This CDR3 has 14 residues. V was trimmed by 8 bases and J by 2 bases, leaving 14 bases between them. In DNA, the CDR3 is TGTGCCAGCCGAGGTTTGGCTCCCACAGATACGCAGTATTTT. The encoded protein is CASRGLAPTDTQYF.

This clone was seen ten or more times. The J gene is TRBJ1-1, the V gene TRBV7-2; no firm D call. Germline CDR1 SGHTA, CDR2 FQGNSA. This CDR3 has 12 residues. Trimming shortened V by 2 bases and J by 5 bases, and 6 bases separated the two germline ends. CDR3 residues: CASSLMGTEAFF. CDR3 nucleotide sequence: TGTGCCAGCAGCTTAATGGGGACTGAAGCTTTCTTT.

The table lists this clone with many counts. The chain combines TRBV10-2 with TRBJ1-3; possibly TRBD1 for D (5 bases). The CDR3 length is 13 residues. From germline, CDR1 is WSHSY and CDR2 SAAADI. V lost 0 bases to trimming and J lost 8 bases, with 8 bases between them. In DNA, the CDR3 is TGCGCCAGCAGTGAGTCTAAGGGGTACACCATATATTTT. This translates into CASSESKGYTIYF.

This clone was found many times. The chain recombines TRBV18 with TRBJ1-5, with D unclear. The CDR3 loop spans 17 amino acids. V lost 0 bases and J 7 bases, leaving 19 bases between the germline ends. CDR1 is KGHSH, CDR2 LQKENI, per germline. The CDR3 DNA reads TGTGCCAGCTCACCACCGCTCGACGGGGAAGGTCGACAGCCCCAGCATTTT. Its translation is CASSPPLDGEGRQPQHF.

This clone was detected ten times or more. The chain recombines TRBV4-3 with TRBJ2-7; 11 bases match TRBD2. The CDR3 covers 17 residues. Looked up from germline, CDR1 is LGHNA and CDR2 is YSLEER. V gave up 0 bases and J gave up 4 bases; unmatched junction bases: 8. CDR3 coding DNA: TGCGCCAGCAGCCAAGACCGGACTAGCGGGTCGGGTTACGAGCAGTACTTC. This sequence encodes CASSQDRTSGSGYEQYF.

Only a few counts were recorded for this clone. The rearrangement joins TRBV12-3 or TRBV12-4 to TRBJ1-1; tentatively, D is TRBD1 (5 bases). The CDR3 length is 17 residues. Trimming removed 6 bases from V and 1 base from J, with 21 bases in between. The CDR3 DNA reads as TGTGCCAGCAGCCCCCCCCTTATTTGGGGGTGGAACACTGAAGCTTTCTTT. This translates into CASSPPLIWGWNTEAFF.

This clone was recorded many times. This chain uses TRBV3-1 with TRBJ2-7; D is possibly TRBD2 (6 bases). This CDR3 comprises 15 residues. Per germline, CDR1 LGHDT and CDR2 YNNKEL (reference sequence). Trimming left V 4 bases short and J 0 bases short, with 13 bases between. CDR3 sequence (DNA): TGTGCCAGCAGCCGAGCGGGTCAGAGCTCCTACGAGCAGTACTTC. Translation gives CASSRAGQSSYEQYF.

This clone was observed many times. CDR3 residues: CASSQDSAPADEQFF. The DNA for the CDR3 is TGCGCCAGCAGCCAAGATTCGGCCCCTGCGGATGAGCAGTTCTTC. V and J are TRBV4-1 and TRBJ2-1; no clear D. CDR1 MGHRA and CDR2 YSYEKL come from the germline V gene. The CDR3 length is 15 residues. Trimming took off 0 bases at V and 8 bases at J, with 14 bases between the two ends.